This TCR beta chain was recovered during a study of T cells in Graves' hyperthyroidism and ophthalmopathy. A few counts support this clonotype. This CDR3 spans 15 amino acids. The germline CDR1 and CDR2 sequences are SGDLS and YYNGEE. Germline trimming cut 0 bases from V and 5 bases from J; bases unmatched to any gene: 2. Researchers amplified the TCR beta CDR3 regions from RNA transcripts. RT-PCR in the first round (using the HTBI primer set) targeted the TCR CDR3. MiXCR, applied by TCRdb to the multiplex PCR reads, yields one record per CDR3 protein. The repertoire consists of roughly 130,000 distinct CDR3 sequences, with around 20% occurring once and the leading ten covering about two thirds.

The chain links TRBV9 to TRBJ2-1; 10 positions agree with TRBD1. Sequencing was carried out using blood. This TCR came from a woman aged 45-60 years with Graves' hyperthyroidism that later progressed to Graves' ophthalmopathy. The CDR3 sequence: CASSVAGQGHNEQFF. CDR3 DNA sequence: TGTGCCAGCAGCGTAGCGGGACAGGGGCACAATGAGCAGTTCTTC. Using reference TRBV9 and TRBJ2-1 for the parts outside the CDR3, the full variable domain is DSGVTQTPKHLITATGQRVTLRCSPRSGDLSVYWYQQSLDQGLQFLIQYYNGEERAKGNILERFSAQQFPDLHSELNLSSLELGDSALYFCASSVAGQGHNEQFFGPGTRLTVL.